A selection of T cell receptor beta chains follows, all from one sample in a study of CD8 T cells in ankylosing spondylitis. One entry per CDR3 protein, called by TCRdb with MiXCR from the 5' RACE reads. The sample gives 200,000 to 250,000 distinct CDR3 sequences, 8% to 11% of which show up once; 21% is in the top ten. Source material: blood, either unsorted or a sorted T cell fraction (not recorded which). The receptors were gathered from a male donor with ankylosing spondylitis or in good health (not recorded which). CDR3s include the opening cysteine and the closing phenylalanine or tryptophan. The order of the fields is V gene, J gene, D gene, CDR3 protein. D genes are given only for firm matches.

v_gene: TRBV7-2; j_gene: TRBJ2-3; d_gene: -; CDR3aa: CASSSPLAAGKGDTQYF
v_gene: TRBV5-1; j_gene: TRBJ2-7; d_gene: -; CDR3aa: CASSEQGPEQYF
v_gene: TRBV3-1; j_gene: TRBJ2-3; d_gene: -; CDR3aa: CASSFSGEGNTQYF
v_gene: TRBV5-1; j_gene: TRBJ2-7; d_gene: -; CDR3aa: CASSLAFHASYEQYF
v_gene: TRBV6-5; j_gene: TRBJ2-7; d_gene: TRBD2; CDR3aa: CASSYSKALSGGDGQYF
v_gene: TRBV20-1; j_gene: TRBJ1-3; d_gene: -; CDR3aa: CSARGEWGREGNTIYF
v_gene: TRBV5-6; j_gene: TRBJ1-5; d_gene: -; CDR3aa: CASSWGGVGQPQHF
v_gene: TRBV20-1; j_gene: TRBJ2-1; d_gene: -; CDR3aa: CSAPDRLTVGPFF
v_gene: TRBV28; j_gene: TRBJ1-1; d_gene: TRBD1; CDR3aa: CASSLPGTGRNTEAFF
v_gene: TRBV7-2; j_gene: TRBJ2-1; d_gene: TRBD1; CDR3aa: CASSLGQVGEQFF
v_gene: TRBV7-9; j_gene: TRBJ1-2; d_gene: -; CDR3aa: CASSFISDYGYGYTF
v_gene: TRBV20-1; j_gene: TRBJ1-6; d_gene: TRBD1; CDR3aa: CSARTFSQGEQNSPLHF
v_gene: TRBV20-1; j_gene: TRBJ2-7; d_gene: TRBD1; CDR3aa: CSVGQGATYEQYF
v_gene: TRBV20-1; j_gene: TRBJ2-1; d_gene: TRBD2; CDR3aa: CSAGPVAGGLDEQFF
v_gene: TRBV7-9; j_gene: TRBJ1-2; d_gene: TRBD1; CDR3aa: CASSPDTGVGYTF
v_gene: TRBV6-2/TRBV6-3; j_gene: TRBJ1-1; d_gene: -; CDR3aa: CASSSGSLLNTEAFF
v_gene: TRBV28; j_gene: TRBJ2-1; d_gene: -; CDR3aa: CASSPGGGGSYNEQFF
v_gene: TRBV28; j_gene: TRBJ2-1; d_gene: TRBD2; CDR3aa: CASSPLPPTKRGQNNEQFF
v_gene: TRBV5-1; j_gene: TRBJ1-1; d_gene: -; CDR3aa: CASSGGTISNTEAFF
v_gene: TRBV5-1; j_gene: TRBJ1-3; d_gene: -; CDR3aa: CASSLVSSSGNTIYF
v_gene: TRBV5-1; j_gene: TRBJ2-5; d_gene: TRBD2; CDR3aa: CASSLPRVGVASGGSQTQYF
v_gene: TRBV5-1; j_gene: TRBJ2-1; d_gene: -; CDR3aa: CASSPPTGFLYNEQFF
v_gene: TRBV28; j_gene: TRBJ2-7; d_gene: -; CDR3aa: CASSSRTEDSTCEQYF
v_gene: TRBV10-3; j_gene: TRBJ2-7; d_gene: TRBD1; CDR3aa: CAISDGAAGGVGEQYF
v_gene: TRBV24-1; j_gene: TRBJ2-1; d_gene: TRBD2; CDR3aa: CATSGPGVAGGYNEQFF
v_gene: TRBV5-1; j_gene: TRBJ1-2; d_gene: TRBD1; CDR3aa: CASSRGTDYGYTF
v_gene: TRBV12-3/TRBV12-4; j_gene: TRBJ2-7; d_gene: -; CDR3aa: CASSGKGYEQYF
v_gene: TRBV5-1; j_gene: TRBJ1-3; d_gene: -; CDR3aa: CASSLGGNNGNTIYF
v_gene: TRBV12-3/TRBV12-4; j_gene: TRBJ2-5; d_gene: -; CDR3aa: CASSFGSQETQYF
v_gene: TRBV20-1; j_gene: TRBJ2-3; d_gene: -; CDR3aa: CSARRLDGADTQYF
v_gene: TRBV20-1; j_gene: TRBJ2-1; d_gene: -; CDR3aa: CSARELFAHEQFF
v_gene: TRBV20-1; j_gene: TRBJ1-5; d_gene: -; CDR3aa: CSARETGVDQPQHF
v_gene: TRBV20-1; j_gene: TRBJ2-3; d_gene: TRBD2; CDR3aa: CSAPGLAGGRTWGDTQYF
v_gene: TRBV28; j_gene: TRBJ2-1; d_gene: -; CDR3aa: CASSSPGYFNPWFF
v_gene: TRBV27; j_gene: TRBJ2-3; d_gene: -; CDR3aa: CASGYTTRTLSTDTQYF
v_gene: TRBV7-3; j_gene: TRBJ2-1; d_gene: TRBD2; CDR3aa: CASSLNTGLASEQFF
v_gene: TRBV20-1; j_gene: TRBJ2-3; d_gene: TRBD2; CDR3aa: CSASRRGDADTQYF
v_gene: TRBV5-1; j_gene: TRBJ2-5; d_gene: TRBD1; CDR3aa: CASSRTPGQGEETQYF
v_gene: TRBV15; j_gene: TRBJ2-7; d_gene: -; CDR3aa: CATSEPGSHSYEQYF
v_gene: TRBV29-1; j_gene: TRBJ2-3; d_gene: -; CDR3aa: CSVEAGLGRDTQYF
v_gene: TRBV5-1; j_gene: TRBJ2-2; d_gene: TRBD2; CDR3aa: CASSLSGGANTGELFF
v_gene: TRBV6-4; j_gene: TRBJ2-1; d_gene: TRBD2; CDR3aa: CASSNPGLAGGSSYNEQFF
v_gene: TRBV9; j_gene: TRBJ2-7; d_gene: -; CDR3aa: CASSVGAGDSYEQYF
v_gene: TRBV5-1; j_gene: TRBJ2-2; d_gene: TRBD2; CDR3aa: CASSKGLAGAANTGELFF
v_gene: TRBV20-1; j_gene: TRBJ2-5; d_gene: -; CDR3aa: CSATPTGRPKETQYF
v_gene: TRBV15; j_gene: TRBJ2-1; d_gene: -; CDR3aa: CATSGPGWGNEQFF
v_gene: TRBV3-1; j_gene: TRBJ1-5; d_gene: -; CDR3aa: CASSQDGRVNQPQHF
v_gene: TRBV7-2; j_gene: TRBJ2-3; d_gene: TRBD2; CDR3aa: CASSTSSGGWDTQYF
v_gene: TRBV11-3; j_gene: TRBJ2-3; d_gene: TRBD2; CDR3aa: CASSRTGLASTDTQYF
v_gene: TRBV7-3; j_gene: TRBJ2-5; d_gene: -; CDR3aa: CASSSGGGQGETQYF
v_gene: TRBV3-1; j_gene: TRBJ1-5; d_gene: -; CDR3aa: CASSQVSSQPQHF
v_gene: TRBV5-1; j_gene: TRBJ1-2; d_gene: -; CDR3aa: CASSLADSNYGYTF
v_gene: TRBV18; j_gene: TRBJ1-5; d_gene: -; CDR3aa: CASSPQGVDQPQHF
v_gene: TRBV7-9; j_gene: TRBJ2-2; d_gene: -; CDR3aa: CASSPGPSTGELFF
v_gene: TRBV5-1; j_gene: TRBJ2-3; d_gene: -; CDR3aa: CASSLAGFSWGTDTQYF
v_gene: TRBV5-4; j_gene: TRBJ1-2; d_gene: -; CDR3aa: CASSSGQSKNYGYTF
v_gene: TRBV7-2; j_gene: TRBJ1-2; d_gene: -; CDR3aa: CASSSSLSRGYTF
v_gene: TRBV5-1; j_gene: TRBJ1-2; d_gene: -; CDR3aa: CASSLETNYGYTF